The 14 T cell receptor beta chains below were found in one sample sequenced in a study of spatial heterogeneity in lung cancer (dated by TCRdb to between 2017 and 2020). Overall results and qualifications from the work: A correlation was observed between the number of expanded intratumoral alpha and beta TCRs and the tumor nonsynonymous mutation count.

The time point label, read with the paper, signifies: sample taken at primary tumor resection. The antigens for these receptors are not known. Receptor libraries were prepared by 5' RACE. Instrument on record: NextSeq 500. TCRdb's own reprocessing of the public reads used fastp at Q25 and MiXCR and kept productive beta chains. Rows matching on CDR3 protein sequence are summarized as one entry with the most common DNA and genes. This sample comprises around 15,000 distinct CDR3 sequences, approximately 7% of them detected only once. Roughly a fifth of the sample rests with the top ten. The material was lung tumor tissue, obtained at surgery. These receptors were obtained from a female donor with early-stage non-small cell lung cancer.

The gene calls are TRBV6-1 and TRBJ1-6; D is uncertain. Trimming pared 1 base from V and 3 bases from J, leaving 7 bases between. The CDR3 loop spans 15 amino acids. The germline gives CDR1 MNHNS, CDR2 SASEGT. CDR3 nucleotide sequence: TGTGCCAGCAGTGAAGTTCGGTTCTATAATTCACCCCTCCACTTT. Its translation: CASSEVRFYNSPLHF.

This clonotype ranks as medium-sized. The CDR3 sequence: CASSVGETAVKTQYF. For the CDR3, the DNA is TGTGCCAGCAGCGTAGGGGAAACAGCGGTGAAGACCCAGTACTTC. J is TRBJ2-5 and V is TRBV9, with D possibly matching TRBD2 (5 bases). V lost 0 bases and J lost 6, with 15 bases in between. This CDR3 is built from 15 residues. CDR1 is SGDLS, CDR2 YYNGEE, per germline. Based on the CDR3 plus reference TRBV9 and TRBJ2-5, the full variable domain is DSGVTQTPKHLITATGQRVTLRCSPRSGDLSVYWYQQSLDQGLQFLIQYYNGEERAKGNILERFSAQQFPDLHSELNLSSLELGDSALYFCASSVGETAVKTQYFGPGTRLLVL.

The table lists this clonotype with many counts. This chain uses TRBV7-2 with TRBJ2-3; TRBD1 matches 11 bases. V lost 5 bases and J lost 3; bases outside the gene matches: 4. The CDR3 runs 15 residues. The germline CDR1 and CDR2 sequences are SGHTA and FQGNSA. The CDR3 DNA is TGTGCCAGCAGCCTCGGACAGGGGGCGACAGATACGCAGTATTTT. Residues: CASSLGQGATDTQYF.

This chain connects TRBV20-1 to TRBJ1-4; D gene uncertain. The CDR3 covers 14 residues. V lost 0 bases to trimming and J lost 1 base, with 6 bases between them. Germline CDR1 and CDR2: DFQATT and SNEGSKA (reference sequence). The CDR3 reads CSAREGVTNEKLFF. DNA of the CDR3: TGCAGTGCTAGAGAGGGCGTAACTAATGAAAAACTGTTTTTT.

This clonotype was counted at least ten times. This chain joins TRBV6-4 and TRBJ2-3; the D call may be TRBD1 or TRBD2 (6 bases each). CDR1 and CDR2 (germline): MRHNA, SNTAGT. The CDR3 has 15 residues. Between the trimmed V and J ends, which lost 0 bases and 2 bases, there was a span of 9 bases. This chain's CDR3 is CASSDSTGATDTQYF. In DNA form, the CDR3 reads TGTGCCAGCAGTGACTCGACGGGGGCCACAGATACGCAGTATTTT.

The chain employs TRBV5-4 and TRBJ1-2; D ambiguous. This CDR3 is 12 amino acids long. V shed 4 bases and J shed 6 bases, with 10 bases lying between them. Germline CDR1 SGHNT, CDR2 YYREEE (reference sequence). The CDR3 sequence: CASSLDRDGYTF. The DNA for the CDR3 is TGTGCCAGCAGCCTGGACCGGGATGGCTACACCTTC.

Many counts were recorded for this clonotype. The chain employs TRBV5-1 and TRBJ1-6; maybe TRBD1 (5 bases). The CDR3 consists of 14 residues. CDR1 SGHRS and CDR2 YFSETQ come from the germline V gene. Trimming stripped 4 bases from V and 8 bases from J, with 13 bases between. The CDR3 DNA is TGCGCCAGCAGCAGGCAACTAGGGGATTCACCCCTCCACTTT. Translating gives CASSRQLGDSPLHF.

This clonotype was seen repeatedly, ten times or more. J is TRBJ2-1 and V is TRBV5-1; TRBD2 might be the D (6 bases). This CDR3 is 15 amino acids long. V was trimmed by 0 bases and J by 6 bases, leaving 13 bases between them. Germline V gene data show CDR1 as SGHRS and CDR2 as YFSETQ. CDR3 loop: CASSLVAGYGNEQFF. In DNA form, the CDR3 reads TGCGCCAGCAGCTTGGTTGCGGGGTATGGCAATGAGCAGTTCTTC.

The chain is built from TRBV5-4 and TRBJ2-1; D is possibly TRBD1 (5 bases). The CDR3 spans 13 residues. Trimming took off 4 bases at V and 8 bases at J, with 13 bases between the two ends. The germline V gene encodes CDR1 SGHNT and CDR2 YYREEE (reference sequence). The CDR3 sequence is CASSRPTGDEQFF. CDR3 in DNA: TGTGCCAGCAGCCGGCCAACAGGCGATGAGCAGTTCTTC.

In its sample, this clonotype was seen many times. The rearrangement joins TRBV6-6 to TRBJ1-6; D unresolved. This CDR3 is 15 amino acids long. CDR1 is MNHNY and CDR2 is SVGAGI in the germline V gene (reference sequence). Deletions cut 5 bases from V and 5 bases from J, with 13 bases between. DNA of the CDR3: TGTGCCAGCAGTGCGCTTGGCTCTGATAATTCACCCCTCCACTTT. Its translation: CASSALGSDNSPLHF.

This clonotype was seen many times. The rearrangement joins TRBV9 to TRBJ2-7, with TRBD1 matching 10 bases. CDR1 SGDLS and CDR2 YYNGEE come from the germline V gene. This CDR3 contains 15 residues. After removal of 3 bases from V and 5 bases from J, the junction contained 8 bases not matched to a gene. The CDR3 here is CASSASGTGVHEQYF. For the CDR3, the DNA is TGTGCCAGCAGCGCCTCCGGGACAGGGGTCCACGAGCAGTACTTC.

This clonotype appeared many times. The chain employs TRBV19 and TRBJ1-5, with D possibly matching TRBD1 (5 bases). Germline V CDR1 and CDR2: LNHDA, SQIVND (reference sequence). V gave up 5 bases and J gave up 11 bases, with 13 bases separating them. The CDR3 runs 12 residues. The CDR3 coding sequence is TGTGCCAGTAGTTATGGGGGTATGGCCCAGCATTTT. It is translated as CASSYGGMAQHF.

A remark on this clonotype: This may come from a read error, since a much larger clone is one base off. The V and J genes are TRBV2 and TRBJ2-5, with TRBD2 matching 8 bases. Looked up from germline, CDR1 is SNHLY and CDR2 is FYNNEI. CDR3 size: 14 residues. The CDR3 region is CTIRAGGIRETQYF. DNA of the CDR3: TGTACCATTCGGGCGGGGGGCATAAGGGAGACCCAGTACTTC. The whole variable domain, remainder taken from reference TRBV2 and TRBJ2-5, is EPEVTQTPSHQVTQMGQEVILRCVPISNHLYFYWYRQILGQKVEFLVSFYNNEISEKSEIFDDQFSVERPDGSNFTLKIRSTKLEDSAMYFCTIRAGGIRETQYFGPGTRLLVL.

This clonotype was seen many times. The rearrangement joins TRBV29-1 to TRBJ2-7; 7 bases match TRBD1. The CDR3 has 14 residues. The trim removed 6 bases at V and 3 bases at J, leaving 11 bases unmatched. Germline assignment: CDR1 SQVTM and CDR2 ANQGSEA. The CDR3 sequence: CSVRRGDRGYEQYF. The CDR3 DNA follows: TGCAGCGTCCGAAGAGGGGACAGAGGCTACGAGCAGTACTTC.